Sequencing of this T cell receptor beta chain was carried out in a study of T cell responses to AZD1222 COVID-19 vaccine. The V and J ends lost 0 bases and 3 bases respectively, with 12 bases between them. The germline CDR1 and CDR2 sequences are MNHNS and SASEGT. This CDR3 region has 17 residues. Data came from immunoSEQ multiplex PCR; TCRdb stores just in-frame clones and leaves some out. The sample includes 60,000 to 75,000 clones, 70% to 80% of them seen just once. The rearrangement uses TRBV6-1 and TRBJ1-6; TRBD1 is a possible D gene (5 bases). The receptor's source is an adult who received the AZD1222 COVID-19 vaccine. The source was peripheral blood, collected 28 days after the second AZD1222 dose. The CDR3 nucleotides read TGTGCCAGCAGTGAAGCAAAAACAGGCCGCTATAATTCACCCCTCCACTTT. This encodes CASSEAKTGRYNSPLHF.